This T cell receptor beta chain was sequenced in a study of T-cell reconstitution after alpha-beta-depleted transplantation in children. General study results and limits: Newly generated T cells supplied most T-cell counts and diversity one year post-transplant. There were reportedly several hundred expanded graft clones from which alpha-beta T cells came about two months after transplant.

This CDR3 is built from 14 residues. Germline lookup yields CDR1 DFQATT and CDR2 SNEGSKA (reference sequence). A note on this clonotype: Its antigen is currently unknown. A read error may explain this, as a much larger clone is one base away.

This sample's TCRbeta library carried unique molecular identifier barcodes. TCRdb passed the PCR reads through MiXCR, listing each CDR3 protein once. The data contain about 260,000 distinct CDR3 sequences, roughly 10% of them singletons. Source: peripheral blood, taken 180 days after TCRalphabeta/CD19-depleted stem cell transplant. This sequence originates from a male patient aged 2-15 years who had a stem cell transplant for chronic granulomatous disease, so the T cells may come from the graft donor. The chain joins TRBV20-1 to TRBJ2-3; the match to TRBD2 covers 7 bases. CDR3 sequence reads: CSALTSRSTDAQYF. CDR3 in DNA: TGCAGTGCGTTGACTAGCCGTAGCACAGATGCGCAGTATTTT.